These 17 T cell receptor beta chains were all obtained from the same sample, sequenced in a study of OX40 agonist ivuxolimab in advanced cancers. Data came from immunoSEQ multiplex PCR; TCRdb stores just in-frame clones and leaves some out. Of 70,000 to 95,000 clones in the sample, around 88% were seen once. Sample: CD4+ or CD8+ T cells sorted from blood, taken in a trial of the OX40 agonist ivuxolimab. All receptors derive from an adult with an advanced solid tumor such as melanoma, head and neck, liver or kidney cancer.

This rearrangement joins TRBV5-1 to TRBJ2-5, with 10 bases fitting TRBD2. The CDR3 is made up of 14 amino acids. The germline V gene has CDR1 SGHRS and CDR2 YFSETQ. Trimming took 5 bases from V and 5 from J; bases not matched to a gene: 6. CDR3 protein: CASRYLAGVETQYF. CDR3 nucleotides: TGCGCCAGCAGGTACCTAGCGGGAGTTGAGACCCAGTACTTC.

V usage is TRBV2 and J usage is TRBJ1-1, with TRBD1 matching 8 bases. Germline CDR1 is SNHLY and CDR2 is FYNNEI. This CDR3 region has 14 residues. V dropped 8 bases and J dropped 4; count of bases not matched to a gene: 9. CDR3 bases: TGTGCCAGCGAGATGGACAGGGCCGGCACTGAAGCTTTCTTT. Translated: CASEMDRAGTEAFF.

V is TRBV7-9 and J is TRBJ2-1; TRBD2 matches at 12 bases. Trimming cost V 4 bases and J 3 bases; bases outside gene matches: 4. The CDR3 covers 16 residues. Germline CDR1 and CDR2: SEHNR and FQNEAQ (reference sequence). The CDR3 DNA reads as TGTGCCAGCAGCTCGACTAGCGGGAGTGGCTACAATGAGCAGTTCTTC. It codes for CASSSTSGSGYNEQFF. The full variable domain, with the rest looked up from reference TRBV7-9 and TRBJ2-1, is DTGVSQNPRHKITKRGQNVTFRCDPISEHNRLYWYRQTLGQGPEFLTYFQNEAQLEKSRLLSDRFSAERPKGSFSTLEIQRTEQGDSAMYLCASSSTSGSGYNEQFFGPGTRLTVL.

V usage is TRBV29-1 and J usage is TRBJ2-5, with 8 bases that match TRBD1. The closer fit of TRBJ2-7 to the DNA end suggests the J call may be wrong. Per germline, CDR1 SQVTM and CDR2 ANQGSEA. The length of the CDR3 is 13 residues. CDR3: CSVTGTGSYEQYF. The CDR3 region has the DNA TGCAGCGTTACCGGGACAGGCTCCTACGAGCAGTACTTC.

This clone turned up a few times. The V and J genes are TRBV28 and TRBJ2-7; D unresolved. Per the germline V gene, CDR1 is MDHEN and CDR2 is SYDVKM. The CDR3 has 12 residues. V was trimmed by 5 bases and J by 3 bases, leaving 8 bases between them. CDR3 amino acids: CASSAGFYEQYF. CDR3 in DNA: TGTGCCAGCAGTGCAGGATTCTACGAGCAGTACTTC.

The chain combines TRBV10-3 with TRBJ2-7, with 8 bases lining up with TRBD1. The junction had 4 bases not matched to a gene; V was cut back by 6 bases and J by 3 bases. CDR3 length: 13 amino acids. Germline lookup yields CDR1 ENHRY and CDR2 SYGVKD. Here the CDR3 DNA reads TGTGCCATCAGCAGGGACAGGCTCTACGAGCAGTACTTC. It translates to CAISRDRLYEQYF.

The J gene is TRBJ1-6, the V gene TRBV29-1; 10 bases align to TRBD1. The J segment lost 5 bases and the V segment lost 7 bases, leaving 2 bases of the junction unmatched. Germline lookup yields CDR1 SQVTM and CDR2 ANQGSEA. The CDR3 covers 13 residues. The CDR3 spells CSAGTGDNSPLHF. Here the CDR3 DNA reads TGCAGCGCGGGGACAGGGGATAATTCACCCCTCCACTTT.

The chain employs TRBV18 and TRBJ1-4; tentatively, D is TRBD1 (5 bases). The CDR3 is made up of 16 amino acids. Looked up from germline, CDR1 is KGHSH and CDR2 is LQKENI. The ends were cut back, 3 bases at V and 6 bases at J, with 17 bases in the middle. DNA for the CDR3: TGTGCCAGCTCACCGAAGTGGGGGGTTAGTGATGAAAAACTGTTTTTT. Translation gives CASSPKWGVSDEKLFF.

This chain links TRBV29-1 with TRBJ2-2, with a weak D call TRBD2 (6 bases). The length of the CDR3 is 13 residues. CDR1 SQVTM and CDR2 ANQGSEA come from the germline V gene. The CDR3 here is CGCGRSNTGELFF. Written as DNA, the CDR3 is TGCGGTTGTGGGAGGTCGAACACCGGGGAGCTGTTTTTT.

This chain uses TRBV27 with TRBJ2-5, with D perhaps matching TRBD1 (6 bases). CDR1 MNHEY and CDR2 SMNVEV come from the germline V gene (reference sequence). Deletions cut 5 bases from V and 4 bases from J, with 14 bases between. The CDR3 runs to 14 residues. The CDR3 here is CASSLRQVGETQYF. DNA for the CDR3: TGTGCCAGCAGTCTCAGACAGGTAGGAGAGACCCAGTACTTC.

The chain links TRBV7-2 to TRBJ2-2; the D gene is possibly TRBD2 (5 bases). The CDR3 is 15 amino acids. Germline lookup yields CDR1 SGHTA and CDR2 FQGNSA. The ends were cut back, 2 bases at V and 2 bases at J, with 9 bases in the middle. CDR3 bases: TGTGCCAGCAGCTTACTCGGGGTAAACACCGGGGAGCTGTTTTTT. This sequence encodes CASSLLGVNTGELFF.

The DNA for the CDR3 is TGTGCCAGCATCCGGGGCAGGGTGGCCGGGGAGCTGTTTTTT. Protein sequence: CASIRGRVAGELFF. The chain uses TRBV5-6 and TRBJ2-2, with D perhaps being TRBD1 or TRBD2 (5 bases each). From germline, CDR1 is SGHDT and CDR2 YYEEEE. The CDR3 is made up of 14 amino acids. Trimming shortened V by 6 bases and J by 6 bases, and 15 bases separated the two germline ends.

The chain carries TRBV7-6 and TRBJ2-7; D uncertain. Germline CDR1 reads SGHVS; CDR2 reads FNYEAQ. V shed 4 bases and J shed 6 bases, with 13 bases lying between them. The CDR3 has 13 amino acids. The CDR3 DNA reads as TGTGCCAGCAGCTCTCCCCCCCTAGGCGAGCAGTACTTC. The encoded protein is CASSSPPLGEQYF.

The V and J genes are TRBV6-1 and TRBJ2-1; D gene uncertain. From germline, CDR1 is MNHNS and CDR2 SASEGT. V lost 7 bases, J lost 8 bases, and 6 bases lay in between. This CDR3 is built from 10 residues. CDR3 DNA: TGTGCCAGCAATCGGTATGAGCAGTTCTTC. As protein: CASNRYEQFF.

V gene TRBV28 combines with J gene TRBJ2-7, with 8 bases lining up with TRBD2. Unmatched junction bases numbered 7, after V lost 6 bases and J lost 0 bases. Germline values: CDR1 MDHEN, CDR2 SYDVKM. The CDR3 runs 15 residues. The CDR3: CASSSSGSYSYEQYF. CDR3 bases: TGTGCCAGCAGCTCAAGCGGGAGCTACTCCTACGAGCAGTACTTC.

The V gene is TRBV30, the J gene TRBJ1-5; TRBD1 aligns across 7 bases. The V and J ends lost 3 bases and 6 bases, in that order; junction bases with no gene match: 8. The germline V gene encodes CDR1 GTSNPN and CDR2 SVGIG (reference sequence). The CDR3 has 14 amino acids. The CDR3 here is CAWSATGVFQPQHF. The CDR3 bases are TGTGCCTGGAGCGCAACAGGGGTGTTTCAGCCCCAGCATTTT.

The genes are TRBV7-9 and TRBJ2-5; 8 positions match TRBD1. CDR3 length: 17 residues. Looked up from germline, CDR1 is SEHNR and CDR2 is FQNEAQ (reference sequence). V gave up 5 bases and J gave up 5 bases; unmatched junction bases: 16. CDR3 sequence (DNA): TGTGCCAGCAGCCCCGGGACAGGAGGTCGATTGTTGGAGACCCAGTACTTC. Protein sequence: CASSPGTGGRLLETQYF.